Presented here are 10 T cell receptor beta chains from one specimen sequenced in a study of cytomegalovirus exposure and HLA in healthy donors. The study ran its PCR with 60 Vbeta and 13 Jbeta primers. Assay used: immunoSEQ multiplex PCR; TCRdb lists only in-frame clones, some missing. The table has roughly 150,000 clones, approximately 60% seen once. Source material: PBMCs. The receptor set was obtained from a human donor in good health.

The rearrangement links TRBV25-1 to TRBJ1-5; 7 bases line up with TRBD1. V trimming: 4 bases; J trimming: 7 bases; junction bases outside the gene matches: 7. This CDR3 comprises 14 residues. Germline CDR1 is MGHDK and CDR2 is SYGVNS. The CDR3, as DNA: TGTGCCAGCAGTGGAAGGGGGCAGAACCAGCCCCAGCATTTT. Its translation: CASSGRGQNQPQHF. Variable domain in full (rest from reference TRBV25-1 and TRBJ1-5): EADIYQTPRYLVIGTGKKITLECSQTMGHDKMYWYQQDPGMELHLIHYSYGVNSTEKGDLSSESTVSRIRTEHFPLTLESARPSHTSQYLCASSGRGQNQPQHFGDGTRLSIL.

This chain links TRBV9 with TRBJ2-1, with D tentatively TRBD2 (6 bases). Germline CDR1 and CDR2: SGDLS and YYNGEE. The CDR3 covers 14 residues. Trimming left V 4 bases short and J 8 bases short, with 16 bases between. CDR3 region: CASSPDGGIDEQFF. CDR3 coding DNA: TGTGCCAGCAGCCCCGACGGAGGGATTGATGAGCAGTTCTTC.

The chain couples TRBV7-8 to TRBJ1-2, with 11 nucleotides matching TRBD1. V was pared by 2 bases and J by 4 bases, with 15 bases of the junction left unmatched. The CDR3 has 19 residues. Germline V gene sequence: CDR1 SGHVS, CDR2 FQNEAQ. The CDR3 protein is CASSLPRGVRTGGLYGYTF. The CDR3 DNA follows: TGTGCCAGCAGCTTACCGAGAGGGGTCCGGACAGGGGGCCTCTATGGCTACACCTTC.

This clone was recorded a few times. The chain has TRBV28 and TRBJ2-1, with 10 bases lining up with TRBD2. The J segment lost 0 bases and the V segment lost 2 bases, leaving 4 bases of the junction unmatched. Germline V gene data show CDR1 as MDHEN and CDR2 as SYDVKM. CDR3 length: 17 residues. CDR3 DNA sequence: TGTGCCAGCAGTTTACTAGCGGGAGTTACCTCCTACAATGAGCAGTTCTTC. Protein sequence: CASSLLAGVTSYNEQFF.

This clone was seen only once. CDR3 protein: CATSTGGNQETQYF. For the CDR3, the DNA is TGTGCCACCAGCACTGGGGGGAACCAAGAGACCCAGTACTTC. The rearrangement joins TRBV15 to TRBJ2-5, with D maybe TRBD2 (6 bases). There are 14 residues in the CDR3. The germline V gene encodes CDR1 LNHNV and CDR2 YYDKDF (reference sequence). Trimming shortened V by 4 bases and J by 0 bases, and 9 bases separated the two germline ends.

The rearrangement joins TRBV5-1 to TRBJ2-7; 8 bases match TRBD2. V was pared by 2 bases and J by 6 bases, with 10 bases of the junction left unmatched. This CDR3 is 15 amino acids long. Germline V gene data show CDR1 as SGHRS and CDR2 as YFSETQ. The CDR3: CASSFGSGRSGEQYF. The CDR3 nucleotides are TGCGCCAGCAGCTTCGGAAGCGGGAGATCGGGCGAGCAGTACTTC.

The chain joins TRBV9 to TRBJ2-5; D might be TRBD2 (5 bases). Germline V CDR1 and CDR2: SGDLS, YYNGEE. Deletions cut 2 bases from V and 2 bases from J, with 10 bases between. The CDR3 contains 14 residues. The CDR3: CASSVGGPQETQYF. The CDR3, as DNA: TGTGCCAGCAGCGTCGGAGGACCTCAAGAGACCCAGTACTTC. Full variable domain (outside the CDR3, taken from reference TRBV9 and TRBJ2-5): DSGVTQTPKHLITATGQRVTLRCSPRSGDLSVYWYQQSLDQGLQFLIQYYNGEERAKGNILERFSAQQFPDLHSELNLSSLELGDSALYFCASSVGGPQETQYFGPGTRLLVL.

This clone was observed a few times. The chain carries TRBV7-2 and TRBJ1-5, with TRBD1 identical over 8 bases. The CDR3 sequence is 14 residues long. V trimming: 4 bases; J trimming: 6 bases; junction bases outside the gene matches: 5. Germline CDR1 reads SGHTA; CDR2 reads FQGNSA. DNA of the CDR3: TGTGCCAGCAGCTCCTCCGGGACAGGTCAGCCCCAGCATTTT. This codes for CASSSSGTGQPQHF.

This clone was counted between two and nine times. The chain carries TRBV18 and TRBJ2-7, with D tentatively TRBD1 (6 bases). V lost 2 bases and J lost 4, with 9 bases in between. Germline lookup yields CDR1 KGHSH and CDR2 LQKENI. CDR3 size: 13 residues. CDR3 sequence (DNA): TGTGCCAGCTCACCAAAGGGGGAGTACGAGCAGTACTTC. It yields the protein CASSPKGEYEQYF.

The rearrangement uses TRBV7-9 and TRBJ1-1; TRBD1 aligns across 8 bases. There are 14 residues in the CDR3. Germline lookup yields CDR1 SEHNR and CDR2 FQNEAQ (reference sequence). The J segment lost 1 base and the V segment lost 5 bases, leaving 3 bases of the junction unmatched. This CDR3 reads CASSLGQENTEAFF. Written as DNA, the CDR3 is TGTGCCAGCAGCCTGGGACAGGAGAACACTGAAGCTTTCTTT. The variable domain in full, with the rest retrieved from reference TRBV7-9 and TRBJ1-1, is DTGVSQNPRHKITKRGQNVTFRCDPISEHNRLYWYRQTLGQGPEFLTYFQNEAQLEKSRLLSDRFSAERPKGSFSTLEIQRTEQGDSAMYLCASSLGQENTEAFFGQGTRLTVV.